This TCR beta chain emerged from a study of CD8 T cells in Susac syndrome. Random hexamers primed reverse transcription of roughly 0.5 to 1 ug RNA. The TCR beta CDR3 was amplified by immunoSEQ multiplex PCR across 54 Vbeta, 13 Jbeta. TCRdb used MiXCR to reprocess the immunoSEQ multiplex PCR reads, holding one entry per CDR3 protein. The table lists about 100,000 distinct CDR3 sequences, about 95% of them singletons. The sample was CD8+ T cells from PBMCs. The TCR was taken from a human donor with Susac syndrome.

The CDR3 region is CASSLVATVEAFF. Here the CDR3 DNA reads TGTGCCAGCAGCTTAGTAGCGACAGTTGAAGCTTTCTTT. J is TRBJ1-1 and V is TRBV7-9; perhaps TRBD1 as D (5 bases). Trimming removed 1 base at V and 7 bases at J, with 10 bases between. Germline lookup yields CDR1 SEHNR and CDR2 FQNEAQ (reference sequence). The CDR3 length is 13 residues. Combining the CDR3 with reference TRBV7-9 and TRBJ1-1 gives the whole variable domain DTGVSQNPRHKITKRGQNVTFRCDPISEHNRLYWYRQTLGQGPEFLTYFQNEAQLEKSRLLSDRFSAERPKGSFSTLEIQRTEQGDSAMYLCASSLVATVEAFFGQGTRLTVV.